This passage covers 20 T cell receptor beta chains from one sample sequenced in a study of HIV-infected children after antiretroviral therapy interruption. The sample's treatment: PENTA 11 planned treatment interruption arm or continuous ART arm. Unique molecular identifiers were included in an RNA-based 3' RACE TCR library. TCRdb analysed the 3' RACE reads with MiXCR anew, one entry per CDR3 protein. The table lists approximately 89,000 distinct CDR3 sequences, about 6.3% of them singletons. Material: CD45RA+ CD4+ T cells from PBMCs, pooled from several time points, obtained from a donor given antiretroviral therapy, either interrupted or continuous. Stated subset: naive CD4+ CD45RA+ CD45RO- T cells. These receptor sequences come from a pool of human donors with HIV.

At least ten counts were recorded for this clonotype. V gene TRBV12-3 or TRBV12-4 combines with J gene TRBJ2-3, with D perhaps TRBD1 or TRBD2 (6 bases each). V dropped 0 bases and J dropped 5 bases, with 9 bases sitting between them. This CDR3 is built from 14 residues. CDR3 coding DNA: TGTGCCAGCAGTTTAGCGGGGGGCGGAGATACGCAGTATTTT. This encodes CASSLAGGGDTQYF.

The sample holds a few counts of this clonotype. This chain links TRBV6-1 with TRBJ2-5; 11 bases align to TRBD2. This CDR3 has 14 residues. Trimming cost V 6 bases and J 5 bases; bases outside gene matches: 5. From germline, CDR1 is MNHNS and CDR2 SASEGT. Here the CDR3 reads CASSPSGGHETQYF. The DNA of the CDR3 is TGTGCCAGCAGCCCTAGCGGGGGGCATGAGACCCAGTACTTC.

This clonotype occurred many times. This chain joins TRBV5-1 and TRBJ2-7; 8 positions agree with TRBD1. Germline V gene sequence: CDR1 SGHRS, CDR2 YFSETQ. This CDR3 is 13 amino acids long. After removal of 4 bases from V and 4 bases from J, the junction contained 4 bases not matched to a gene. CDR3 residues: CASSEDRAYEQYF. The CDR3 nucleotides read TGCGCCAGCAGCGAGGACAGGGCGTACGAGCAGTACTTC.

This clonotype was picked up many times. The chain combines TRBV29-1 with TRBJ2-3; 7 nucleotides align to TRBD1. From germline, CDR1 is SQVTM and CDR2 ANQGSEA. After removal of 7 bases from V and 2 bases from J, the junction contained 9 bases not matched to a gene. The CDR3 loop spans 14 amino acids. CDR3 bases: TGCAGCGGAGGAAAACAGGGGCACACAGATACGCAGTATTTT. This codes for CSGGKQGHTDTQYF.

This clonotype was detected ten times or more. The rearrangement uses TRBV25-1 and TRBJ1-3; the D is unclear. The CDR3 totals 14 residues. Per germline, CDR1 MGHDK and CDR2 SYGVNS. V was shortened by 4 bases and J by 2 bases, with 9 bases between the two germline ends. Written as DNA, the CDR3 is TGTGCCAGCAGTGCCGCTAGCCCTGGAAACACCATATATTTT. As protein: CASSAASPGNTIYF.

This clonotype was detected only a few times. The chain carries TRBV29-1 and TRBJ2-3; 15 bases are a match to TRBD2. Per the germline V gene, CDR1 is SQVTM and CDR2 is ANQGSEA. The CDR3 contains 17 residues. The trim removed 7 bases at V and 0 bases at J, leaving 8 bases unmatched. CDR3 residues: CSGQGLAGGQSTDTQYF. As DNA, the CDR3 is TGCAGCGGGCAAGGACTAGCGGGGGGGCAAAGCACAGATACGCAGTATTTT.

This clonotype was picked up many times. The V and J genes are TRBV7-2 and TRBJ1-1, with D perhaps TRBD1 (5 bases). Per the germline V gene, CDR1 is SGHTA and CDR2 is FQGNSA. V was clipped by 2 bases and J by 1 base, with 11 bases between them. The CDR3 contains 15 residues. CDR3 region: CASSLPGFPNTEAFF. The CDR3 bases are TGTGCCAGCAGCTTACCAGGGTTTCCGAACACTGAAGCTTTCTTT.

In this sample, this clonotype turned up many times. This chain connects TRBV13 to TRBJ1-1, with D maybe TRBD1 (6 bases). The CDR3 loop spans 14 amino acids. The V gene lost 5 bases and the J gene lost 3 bases, with 13 bases spanning the gap. Germline V gene sequence: CDR1 PRHDT, CDR2 FYEKMQ (reference sequence). CDR3 region: CASSRGARDTEAFF. DNA of the CDR3: TGTGCCAGCAGCCGGGGGGCAAGGGACACTGAAGCTTTCTTT.

In its sample, this clonotype was seen a few times. The rearrangement joins TRBV18 to TRBJ1-5; D not certain. CDR3 length equals 13 residues. Germline V lookup: CDR1 KGHSH, CDR2 LQKENI. The V end was cut by 5 bases, the J end by 4 bases, with 9 bases between. The CDR3 region has the DNA TGTGCCAGCTCATCCGCTGCAAATCAGCCCCAGCATTTT. Translation gives CASSSAANQPQHF. Full variable domain (remainder filled in from reference TRBV18 and TRBJ1-5): NAGVMQNPRHLVRRRGQEARLRCSPMKGHSHVYWYRQLPEEGLKFMVYLQKENIIDESGMPKERFSAEFPKEGPSILRIQQVVRGDSAAYFCASSSAANQPQHFGDGTRLSIL.

This clonotype was observed a handful of times. The chain carries TRBV20-1 and TRBJ1-2, with TRBD1 as a possible D gene (5 bases). Germline assignment: CDR1 DFQATT and CDR2 SNEGSKA (reference sequence). Trimming pared 7 bases from V and 3 bases from J, leaving 9 bases between. This CDR3 has 11 residues. CDR3 in amino acids: CSVMGDYGYTF. DNA for the CDR3: TGCAGTGTTATGGGGGACTATGGCTACACCTTC.

CDR3 sequence (DNA): TGTGCCAGCAGTCCACCCACCCTCCGGACCTTTAGGGGGTTCTTC. Residues: CASSPPTLRTFRGFF. J is TRBJ2-1 and V is TRBV12-3 or TRBV12-4; the D gene is possibly TRBD1 (5 bases). There are 15 residues in the CDR3. V was clipped by 5 bases and J by 15 bases, with 26 bases between them.

The chain couples TRBV5-1 to TRBJ2-7; no clear D gene. The CDR3 is 14 residues long. Deletions cut 5 bases from V and 3 bases from J, with 15 bases between. Per the germline V gene, CDR1 is SGHRS and CDR2 is YFSETQ. CDR3 in DNA: TGCGCCAGCAGTAAGGAGCCAGTCTTCTACGAGCAGTACTTC. Its translation: CASSKEPVFYEQYF.

This rearrangement joins TRBV7-2 to TRBJ1-6, with TRBD1 as a possible D gene (6 bases). V was trimmed by 3 bases and J by 0 bases, leaving 12 bases between them. The CDR3 has 17 residues. CDR1 SGHTA and CDR2 FQGNSA come from the germline V gene. The CDR3 DNA follows: TGTGCCAGCAGCTTCTCGTCAGGGGACTCCTATAATTCACCCCTCCACTTT. Its translation is CASSFSSGDSYNSPLHF.

This clonotype occurred many times. This chain links TRBV6-1 with TRBJ1-1, with D uncertain. V gave up 3 bases and J gave up 7 bases, with 12 bases separating them. Germline CDR1 MNHNS, CDR2 SASEGT. There are 13 residues in the CDR3. This CDR3 is CASSDLRSLEAFF. The CDR3 bases are TGTGCCAGCAGTGATCTACGGAGCCTTGAAGCTTTCTTT.

The rearrangement links TRBV11-1 to TRBJ1-3; D perhaps matches TRBD1 (6 bases). Trimming took off 5 bases at V and 0 bases at J, with 11 bases between the two ends. Per the germline V gene, CDR1 is SGHAT and CDR2 is FQDESV (reference sequence). This CDR3 has 15 residues. CDR3 residues: CASSPGQSSGNTIYF. For the CDR3, the DNA is TGTGCCAGCAGCCCCGGACAGTCCTCTGGAAACACCATATATTTT.

This clonotype was observed at least ten times. This rearrangement joins TRBV9 to TRBJ1-3, with 7 bases that match TRBD1. This CDR3 contains 14 residues. The V segment lost 7 bases and the J segment 2 bases; nucleotides outside the gene matches: 6. The germline V gene encodes CDR1 SGDLS and CDR2 YYNGEE. CDR3 bases: TGTGCCAGCGGGGAGGGGGCAACTGGAAACACCATATATTTT. Its translation: CASGEGATGNTIYF.

In this sample, this clonotype turned up many times. The rearrangement joins TRBV19 to TRBJ2-3, with a tentative D call TRBD1 (6 bases). V was shortened by 6 bases and J by 1 base, with 14 bases between the two germline ends. This CDR3 is 15 amino acids long. From germline, CDR1 is LNHDA and CDR2 SQIVND (reference sequence). CDR3 loop: CASRLNRDRTDTQYF. CDR3 in DNA: TGTGCCAGTAGGCTGAACAGGGATCGCACAGATACGCAGTATTTT.

This clonotype occurred many times. The chain couples TRBV2 to TRBJ2-7; D is possibly TRBD1 (6 bases). Deletions cut 2 bases from V and 6 bases from J, with 8 bases between. The CDR3 sequence is 12 residues long. The germline CDR1 and CDR2 sequences are SNHLY and FYNNEI. The CDR3 DNA sequence: TGTGCCAGCAGTGAATCAGGGGTCGAGCAGTACTTC. This encodes CASSESGVEQYF.

This clonotype turned up a few times. The J gene is TRBJ1-1, the V gene TRBV11-2; possibly TRBD1 for D (6 bases). Between the trimmed V and J ends, which lost 1 base and 5 bases, there was a span of 20 bases. This CDR3 contains 17 residues. The V gene's germline CDR1 is SGHAT and CDR2 FQNNGV. This CDR3 is CASSLVGGGPFGTEAFF. CDR3 in DNA: TGTGCCAGCAGCTTAGTCGGGGGGGGGCCGTTTGGGACTGAAGCTTTCTTT.

In this sample, this clonotype turned up many times. The chain combines TRBV6-5 with TRBJ1-3, with TRBD1 matching over 8 bases. This CDR3 contains 16 residues. V lost 5 bases, J lost 0 bases, and 6 bases stayed unmatched. Germline lookup yields CDR1 MNHEY and CDR2 SVGAGI. The CDR3 sequence is CASSRTGLSSGNTIYF. The CDR3 DNA sequence: TGTGCCAGCAGTAGGACAGGGCTCAGCTCTGGAAACACCATATATTTT.